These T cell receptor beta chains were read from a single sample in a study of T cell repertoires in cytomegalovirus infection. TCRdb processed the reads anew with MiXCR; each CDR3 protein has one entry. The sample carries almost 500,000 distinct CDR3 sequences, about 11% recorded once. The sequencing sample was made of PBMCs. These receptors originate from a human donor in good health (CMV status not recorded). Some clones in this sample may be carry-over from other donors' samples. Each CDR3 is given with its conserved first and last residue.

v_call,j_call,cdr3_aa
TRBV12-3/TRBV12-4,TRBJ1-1,CASSLGAAGWFF
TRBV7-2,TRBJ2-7,CASSLGIRGVSYEQYF
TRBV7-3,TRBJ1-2,CASSLSGRMSGYGYTF
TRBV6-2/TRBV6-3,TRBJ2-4,CASSYSKEGAFKNIQYF
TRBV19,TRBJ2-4,CASSSSFGRNAKNIQYF
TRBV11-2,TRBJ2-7,CASSLTDRAYYEQYF
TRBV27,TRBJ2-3,CASSSSAGESTDTQYF
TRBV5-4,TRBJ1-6,CASSRGHEKGNSPLHF
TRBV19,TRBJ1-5,CASSIGGTSNQPQHF
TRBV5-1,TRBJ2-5,CASSLGQPDGTQYF
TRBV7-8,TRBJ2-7,CASSLERTGGNRYEQYF
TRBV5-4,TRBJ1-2,CASISDRANYGYTF
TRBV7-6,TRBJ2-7,CASANRADEQYF
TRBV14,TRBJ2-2,CASSQIPARAGELFF
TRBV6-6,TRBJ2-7,CASRRRNLGDEQYF
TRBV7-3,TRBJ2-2,CASNSGGTGELFF
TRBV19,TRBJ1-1,CASSLRTGINTEAFF
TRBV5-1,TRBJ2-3,CASSLVADRPDTQYF
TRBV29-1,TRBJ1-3,CSVSRRSGNTIYF
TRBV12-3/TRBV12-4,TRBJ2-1,CASTSIRILAGVTIEQFF
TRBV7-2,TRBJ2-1,CASSPSGSPHNEQFF
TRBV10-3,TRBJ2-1,CAISELESNEQFF
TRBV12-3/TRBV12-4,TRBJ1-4,CASSLGQGVYEKLFF
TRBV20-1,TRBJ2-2,CSARTLLGAGGAGELFF
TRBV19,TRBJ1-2,CASSIRNYGYTF
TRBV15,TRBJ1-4,CATSREGGTNEKLFF
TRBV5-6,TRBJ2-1,CASSLKASGIANEQFF
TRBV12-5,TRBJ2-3,CASGLEVSTDTQYF
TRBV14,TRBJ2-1,CASSQDRISQFF
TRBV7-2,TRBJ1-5,CASSQTGVHQIPQHF
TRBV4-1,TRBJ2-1,CASSQNFRGASFNEQFF
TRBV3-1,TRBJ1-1,CASSQDARDGRENTEAFF
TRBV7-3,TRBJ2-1,CASSALLAGGYNEQFF
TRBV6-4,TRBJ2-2,CASSEGVATGELFF
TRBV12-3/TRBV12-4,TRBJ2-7,CASSQSGIGIYEQYF
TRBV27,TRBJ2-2,CASSLSRLAGGPYNTGELFF
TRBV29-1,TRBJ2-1,CSVGGAGEQFF
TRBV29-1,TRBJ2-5,CSPAMKETQYF
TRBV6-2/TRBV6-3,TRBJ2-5,CASSYESGKETQYF
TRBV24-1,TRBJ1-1,CATSAGRVDTEAFF
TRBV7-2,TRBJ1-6,CASSLVGGSAAIFNSPLHF
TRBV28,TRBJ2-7,CASRNTGGLNEQYF